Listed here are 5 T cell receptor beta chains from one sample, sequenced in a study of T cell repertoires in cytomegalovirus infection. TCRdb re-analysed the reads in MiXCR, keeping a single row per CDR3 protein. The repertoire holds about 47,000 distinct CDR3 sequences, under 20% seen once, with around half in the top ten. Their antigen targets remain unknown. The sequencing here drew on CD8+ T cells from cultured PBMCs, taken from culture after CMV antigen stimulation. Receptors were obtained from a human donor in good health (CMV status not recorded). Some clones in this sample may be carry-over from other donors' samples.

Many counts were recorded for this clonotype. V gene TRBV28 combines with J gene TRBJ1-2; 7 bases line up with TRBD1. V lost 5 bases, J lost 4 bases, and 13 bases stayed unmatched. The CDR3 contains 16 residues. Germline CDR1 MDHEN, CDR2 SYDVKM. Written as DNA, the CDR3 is TGTGCCAGCAGTAAGACCACGGGACAGATATTCTATGGCTACACCTTC. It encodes CASSKTTGQIFYGYTF.

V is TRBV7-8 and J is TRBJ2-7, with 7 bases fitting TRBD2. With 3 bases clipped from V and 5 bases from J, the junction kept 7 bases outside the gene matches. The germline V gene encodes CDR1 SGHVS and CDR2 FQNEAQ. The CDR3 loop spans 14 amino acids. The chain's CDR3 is CASSFAGARDEQYF. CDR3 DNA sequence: TGTGCCAGCAGCTTCGCGGGAGCACGTGACGAGCAGTACTTC.

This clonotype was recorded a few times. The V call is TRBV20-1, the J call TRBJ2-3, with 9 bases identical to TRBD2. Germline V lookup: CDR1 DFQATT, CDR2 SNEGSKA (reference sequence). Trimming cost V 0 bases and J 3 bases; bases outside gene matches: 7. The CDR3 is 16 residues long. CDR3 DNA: TGCAGTGCTAGAGATCGAGTAGCGGGAGTTACAGATACGCAGTATTTT. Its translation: CSARDRVAGVTDTQYF.

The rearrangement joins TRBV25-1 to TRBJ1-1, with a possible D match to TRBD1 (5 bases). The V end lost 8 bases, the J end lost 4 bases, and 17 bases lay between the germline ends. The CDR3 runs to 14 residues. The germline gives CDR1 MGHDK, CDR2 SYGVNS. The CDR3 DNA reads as TGTGCCAGCCAACTCCCGGGGACGGGCACTGAAGCTTTCTTT. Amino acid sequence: CASQLPGTGTEAFF.

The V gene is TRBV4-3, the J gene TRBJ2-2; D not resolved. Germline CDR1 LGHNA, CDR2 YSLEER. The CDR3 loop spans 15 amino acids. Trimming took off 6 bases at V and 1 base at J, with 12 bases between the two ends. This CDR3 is CASSRALRNTGELFF. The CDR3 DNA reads TGCGCCAGCAGTCGGGCCTTGAGGAACACCGGGGAGCTGTTTTTT.